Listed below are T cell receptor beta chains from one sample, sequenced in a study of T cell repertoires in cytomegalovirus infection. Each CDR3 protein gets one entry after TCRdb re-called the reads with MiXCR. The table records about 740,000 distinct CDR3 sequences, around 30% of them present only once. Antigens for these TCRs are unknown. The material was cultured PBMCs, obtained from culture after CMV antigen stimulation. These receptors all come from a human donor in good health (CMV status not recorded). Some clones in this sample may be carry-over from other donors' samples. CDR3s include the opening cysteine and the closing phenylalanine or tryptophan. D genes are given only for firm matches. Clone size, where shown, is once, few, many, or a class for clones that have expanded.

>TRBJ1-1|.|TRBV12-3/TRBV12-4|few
CASSLGPFTEAFF
TGTGCCAGCAGTCTCGGGCCGTTCACTGAAGCTTTCTTT
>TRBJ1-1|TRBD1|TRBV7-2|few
CASSPRTGADTEAFF
TGTGCCAGCAGCCCACGGACAGGGGCAGACACTGAAGCTTTCTTT
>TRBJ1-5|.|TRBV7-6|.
CASSYRVGGQPQHF
TGTGCCAGCAGCTACAGGGTGGGGGGTCAGCCCCAGCATTTT
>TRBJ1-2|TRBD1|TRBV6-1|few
CASSRDRRGRLHGYTF
TGTGCCAGCAGTCGAGACCGCAGGGGGCGTCTCCATGGCTACACCTTC
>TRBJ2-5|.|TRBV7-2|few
CASRAWGGGSETQYF
TGTGCCAGCAGGGCCTGGGGAGGGGGAAGTGAGACCCAGTACTTC
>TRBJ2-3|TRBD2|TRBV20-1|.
CSAQGTSGRDLDTQYF
TGCAGTGCTCAGGGGACTAGCGGGAGAGATTTGGATACGCAGTATTTT
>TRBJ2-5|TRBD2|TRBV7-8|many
CASSLRLAGGQETQYF
TGTGCCAGCAGCTTACGACTAGCGGGGGGGCAGGAGACCCAGTACTTC
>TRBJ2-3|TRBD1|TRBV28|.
CASSPLGQGEITDTQYF
TGTGCCAGCAGCCCTCTCGGACAGGGGGAGATCACAGATACGCAGTATTTT
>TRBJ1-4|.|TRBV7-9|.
CASSLWTPRFATNEKLFF
TGTGCCAGCAGCTTATGGACACCGCGTTTTGCTACTAATGAAAAACTGTTTTTT
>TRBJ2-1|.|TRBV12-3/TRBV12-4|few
CASRERARAGNEQFF
TGTGCCAGCAGAGAAAGAGCCCGGGCGGGAAATGAGCAGTTCTTC